This T cell receptor beta chain was recovered during a study of T cell changes during pregnancy in multiple sclerosis. The table came from immunoSEQ multiplex PCR; TCRdb's copy has only in-frame clones and leaves some out. The sample carries some 64,000 clones, approximately 92% recorded once. Germline V gene sequence: CDR1 MNHEY, CDR2 SVGAGI. Trimming removed 0 bases at V and 3 bases at J, with 12 bases between. The CDR3 runs to 15 residues. The gene calls are TRBV6-5 and TRBJ2-7; TRBD1 is a possible D gene (6 bases). The source of this sequence is a female donor with multiple sclerosis, enrolled in a pregnancy study. The material was peripheral blood, obtained in the first trimester of pregnancy. The CDR3 reads CASSYSPTGIYEQYF. The CDR3 DNA reads TGTGCCAGCAGTTACTCTCCTACAGGGATCTACGAGCAGTACTTC.